The 23 T cell receptor beta chains in this list originate from one sample, sequenced in a study of breast tumors, draining lymph nodes, adjacent tissues. MiXCR, applied by TCRdb to the multiplex PCR reads, yields one record per CDR3 protein. The table includes 20,000 to 25,000 distinct CDR3 sequences, under 75% detected once. Sequenced sample: breast tumor tissue. The receptors were sampled from a female donor with breast cancer. Some clones in this sample may be carry-over from other donors' samples.

The J gene is TRBJ1-6, the V gene TRBV12-3 or TRBV12-4; D is uncertain. The CDR3 loop spans 16 amino acids. The ends were cut back, 0 bases at V and 7 bases at J, with 13 bases in the middle. The CDR3 loop reads CASSLAPEQKNSPLHF. DNA for the CDR3: TGTGCCAGCAGTTTAGCGCCAGAACAGAAGAATTCACCCCTCCACTTT.

Here the CDR3 DNA reads TGCAGCGTTGATGGGACTAGCCTTGTGGATACGCAGTATTTT. Amino acid sequence: CSVDGTSLVDTQYF. This chain uses TRBV29-1 with TRBJ2-3; TRBD2 matches at 9 bases. The CDR3 has 14 amino acids. The germline V gene has CDR1 SQVTM and CDR2 ANQGSEA. The trim removed 3 bases at V and 6 bases at J, leaving 7 bases unmatched.

The J gene is TRBJ2-7, the V gene TRBV4-1, with D maybe TRBD2 (5 bases). Trimming cost V 3 bases and J 9 bases, with 15 bases left between them. Per the germline V gene, CDR1 is MGHRA and CDR2 is YSYEKL. This CDR3 comprises 13 residues. CDR3 residues: CASSHPGMGWQYF. CDR3 sequence (DNA): TGCGCCAGCAGCCATCCGGGAATGGGCTGGCAGTACTTC.

This chain joins TRBV7-3 and TRBJ2-3, with unresolved D. Germline-derived CDR1 and CDR2 are SGHTA and FQGTGA. V was cut by 3 bases and J by 0 bases, with 7 bases left in between. The CDR3 extends over 14 amino acids. The CDR3, as DNA: TGTGCCAGCAGCTTGGGGTATAGCACAGATACGCAGTATTTT. Translated: CASSLGYSTDTQYF.

This clonotype qualifies as medium-sized. This chain uses TRBV5-1 with TRBJ2-7, with 9 bases aligning to TRBD1. CDR3 size: 15 residues. Germline V gene lookup returns CDR1 SGHRS and CDR2 YFSETQ. V shed 0 bases and J 2 bases; nucleotides not matched to a gene: 3. Written as DNA, the CDR3 is TGCGCCAGCAGCTTGGCGACAGGGGGACCCTACGAGCAGTACTTC. Protein: CASSLATGGPYEQYF. The entire variable domain, with the rest obtained from reference TRBV5-1 and TRBJ2-7, is as follows: KAGVTQTPRYLIKTRGQQVTLSCSPISGHRSVSWYQQTPGQGLQFLFEYFSETQRNKGNFPGRFSGRQFSNSRSEMNVSTLELGDSALYLCASSLATGGPYEQYFGPGTRLTVT.

This chain connects TRBV5-6 to TRBJ1-2, with D perhaps TRBD1 (5 bases). Looked up from germline, CDR1 is SGHDT and CDR2 is YYEEEE. Between the trimmed V and J ends, which lost 4 bases and 2 bases, there was a span of 12 bases. This CDR3 is 14 amino acids long. CDR3 nucleotides: TGTGCCAGCAGCCAGGGCGGATACAACTATGGCTACACCTTC. This translates into CASSQGGYNYGYTF.

This clonotype showed up many times. This chain joins TRBV7-3 and TRBJ2-2; D could derive from TRBD1 or TRBD2 (6 bases each). The CDR3 consists of 17 residues. V was cut by 0 bases and J by 7 bases, with 18 bases left in between. Germline CDR1 and CDR2: SGHTA and FQGTGA. CDR3 loop: CASSLTRGASASGELFF. The CDR3 DNA sequence: TGTGCCAGCAGCTTAACGAGGGGGGCTAGCGCTAGCGGGGAGCTGTTTTTT.

Judged by abundance, this clonotype is medium-sized. This chain joins TRBV5-1 and TRBJ1-2, with D maybe TRBD1 (5 bases). This CDR3 is built from 13 residues. Trimming removed 5 bases from V and 4 bases from J, with 12 bases in between. The germline V gene encodes CDR1 SGHRS and CDR2 YFSETQ. CDR3 DNA sequence: TGCGCCAGCAGTGAGGGGCGCGGCTATGGCTACACCTTC. It yields the protein CASSEGRGYGYTF.

The V call is TRBV29-1, the J call TRBJ2-6; D is undetermined. This CDR3 contains 15 residues. The germline V gene has CDR1 SQVTM and CDR2 ANQGSEA. The V end was cut by 4 bases, the J end by 0 bases, with 10 bases between. CDR3 bases: TGCAGCGTTGTAGGGCAGGCCTCTGGGGCCAACGTCCTGACTTTC. Protein sequence: CSVVGQASGANVLTF. The complete variable domain, with remaining parts taken from reference TRBV29-1 and TRBJ2-6, reads SAVISQKPSRDICQRGTSLTIQCQVDSQVTMMFWYRQQPGQSLTLIATANQGSEATYESGFVIDKFPISRPNLTFSTLTVSNMSPEDSSIYLCSVVGQASGANVLTFGAGSRLTVL.

This sequence joins TRBV25-1 and TRBJ1-4; 8 bases fit TRBD1. Germline V CDR1 and CDR2: MGHDK, SYGVNS. The CDR3 contains 15 residues. V lost 6 bases, J lost 1 base, and 4 bases stayed unmatched. CDR3 sequence reads: CASRETGVTNEKLFF. In nucleotides, the CDR3 is TGTGCCAGCAGAGAGACAGGGGTAACTAATGAAAAACTGTTTTTT.

Details on this clonotype: Being one base from a much bigger clone, this may be a read error. The CDR3 end shows no conserved phenylalanine or tryptophan, and so a read error is likely. The chain is built from TRBV19 and TRBJ2-1; 14 bases map to TRBD2. V lost 5 bases to trimming and J lost 2 bases; unmatched junction nucleotides: 2. There are 16 residues in the CDR3. CDR1 is LNHDA and CDR2 is SQIVND in the germline V gene (reference sequence). CDR3 protein: CASSPGLAGAYNEQFS. The CDR3 DNA is TGTGCCAGTAGTCCGGGACTAGCGGGAGCCTACAATGAGCAGTTCTCC.

This clonotype was counted at least ten times. The chain has TRBV7-9 and TRBJ1-1, with D perhaps TRBD1 (6 bases). The CDR3 extends over 14 amino acids. Trimming stripped 3 bases from V and 1 base from J, with 9 bases between. Looked up from germline, CDR1 is SEHNR and CDR2 is FQNEAQ (reference sequence). This CDR3 is CASSLGHQNTEAFF. The CDR3 DNA reads as TGTGCCAGCAGCTTGGGACACCAGAACACTGAAGCTTTCTTT. The whole variable domain, filled in from reference TRBV7-9 and TRBJ1-1, reads DTGVSQNPRHKITKRGQNVTFRCDPISEHNRLYWYRQTLGQGPEFLTYFQNEAQLEKSRLLSDRFSAERPKGSFSTLEIQRTEQGDSAMYLCASSLGHQNTEAFFGQGTRLTVV.

CDR3 DNA sequence: TGCAGTGCTAGAGCTAGCCCGAACACCGGGGAGCTGTTTTTT. This sequence encodes CSARASPNTGELFF. The rearrangement links TRBV20-1 to TRBJ2-2; D might be TRBD2 (5 bases). Trimming removed 1 base from V and 0 bases from J, with 6 bases in between. Germline V lookup: CDR1 DFQATT, CDR2 SNEGSKA (reference sequence). The CDR3 has 14 residues.

The V call is TRBV2, the J call TRBJ2-7; 11 positions match TRBD2. V gave up 6 bases and J gave up 4 bases; unmatched junction bases: 5. This CDR3 has 14 amino acids. Germline lookup yields CDR1 SNHLY and CDR2 FYNNEI. CDR3: CASSYGTSGYEQYF. The CDR3 nucleotides are TGTGCCAGCAGCTACGGGACTAGCGGATACGAGCAGTACTTC.

This clonotype appeared a single time. V gene TRBV29-1 combines with J gene TRBJ1-4; D gene uncertain. The CDR3 spans 13 residues. Germline V CDR1 and CDR2: SQVTM, ANQGSEA. With 7 bases removed from V and 8 bases from J, the gap between germline ends came to 17 bases. The CDR3 DNA is TGCAGCGCGAGCAAGGGAGGGTACGAAAAACTGTTTTTT. Translation: CSASKGGYEKLFF.

This clonotype showed up many times. The V gene is TRBV18, the J gene TRBJ1-5; 7 nucleotides line up with TRBD1. With V trimmed by 4 bases and J by 1 base, 1 base remained unmatched. The CDR3 runs to 14 residues. CDR1 and CDR2 from the germline V gene are KGHSH and LQKENI. CDR3 coding DNA: TGTGCCAGCTCACTGACAGGGAGCAATCAGCCCCAGCATTTT. Residues: CASSLTGSNQPQHF.

This chain connects TRBV4-1 to TRBJ2-7, with 12 bases fitting TRBD2. CDR3 length equals 14 residues. Germline lookup yields CDR1 MGHRA and CDR2 YSYEKL. Trimming at V came to 7 bases and at J to 5 bases, leaving 6 bases not matched to a gene. In nucleotides, the CDR3 is TGCGCCAGCAACCCGAGACTAGCGGGAGACGAGCAGTACTTC. It specifies CASNPRLAGDEQYF.

The gene calls are TRBV20-1 and TRBJ1-5, with D tentatively TRBD1 (5 bases). The CDR3 consists of 15 residues. V lost 3 bases and J 3 bases, leaving 15 bases between the germline ends. The germline V gene has CDR1 DFQATT and CDR2 SNEGSKA (reference sequence). The CDR3 here is CSARAGDGYNQPQHF. The CDR3 DNA reads TGCAGTGCTAGGGCGGGGGATGGTTACAATCAGCCCCAGCATTTT.

This rearrangement joins TRBV6-5 to TRBJ2-2, with TRBD2 identical over 9 bases. The CDR3 loop spans 17 amino acids. V shed 9 bases and J 0 bases; nucleotides not matched to a gene: 11. CDR1 is MNHEY, CDR2 SVGAGI, per germline. The CDR3 DNA reads as TGTGCCAGAAGACAAGACGAGCGGGGGGCGAACACCGGGGAGCTGTTTTTT. It specifies CARRQDERGANTGELFF.

Comment on this clonotype: The conserved closing phenylalanine or tryptophan is absent in this CDR3, likely reflecting a read error. The chain carries TRBV7-3 and TRBJ2-5; a weak D match, TRBD2 (6 bases). CDR1 is SGHTA, CDR2 FQGTGA, per germline. Trimming removed 4 bases at V and 11 bases at J, with 14 bases between. The CDR3 has 12 residues. The CDR3 DNA is TGTGCCAGCAGCTCCGCGGAGGGGACGCAGTACATC. Amino acid sequence: CASSSAEGTQYI.

The chain is built from TRBV2 and TRBJ1-6; 7 bases fit TRBD1. With V trimmed by 6 bases and J by 8 bases, 1 base remained unmatched. Looked up from germline, CDR1 is SNHLY and CDR2 is FYNNEI. There are 12 residues in the CDR3. The CDR3 sequence: CASRGQYSPLHF. CDR3 nucleotide sequence: TGTGCCAGCAGGGGACAGTATTCACCCCTCCACTTT.

The chain links TRBV6-5 to TRBJ2-1; TRBD2 agrees at 11 bases. The CDR3 is 16 amino acids. In germline, CDR1 is MNHEY, CDR2 SVGAGI. Germline trimming cut 6 bases from V and 3 bases from J; bases unmatched to any gene: 7. In nucleotides, the CDR3 is TGTGCCAGCAGCCTCACTAGCGGGGGTGTCTACAATGAGCAGTTCTTC. Its translation is CASSLTSGGVYNEQFF.

This clonotype was found many times. The V call is TRBV30, the J call TRBJ1-1; D unresolved. The CDR3 is made up of 11 amino acids. Germline CDR1 reads GTSNPN; CDR2 reads SVGIG (reference sequence). V was pared by 5 bases and J by 5 bases, with 9 bases between. The chain's CDR3 is CAWWSGTEAFF. CDR3 nucleotide sequence: TGTGCCTGGTGGTCCGGGACTGAAGCTTTCTTT.